This T cell receptor beta chain was sequenced in a study of blood T cell repertoires in COVID-19. Sequencing used immunoSEQ multiplex PCR; TCRdb keeps in-frame clones, though not all of them. The sample has some 100,000 clones; roughly 92% are singletons. The table lists this clone with a count of one. The CDR3 sequence is 14 residues long. Germline V lookup: CDR1 WSHSY, CDR2 SAAADI. The ends were cut back, 8 bases at V and 0 bases at J, with 13 bases in the middle. The rearrangement links TRBV10-2 to TRBJ1-2; TRBD1 might be the D (6 bases). Sequences were obtained from peripheral blood. The clonotype was recovered from a man in his 70s with acute or convalescent COVID-19. The DNA for the CDR3 is TGCGCCAGCGACGACAGGCCCACTAACTATGGCTACACCTTC. Protein product: CASDDRPTNYGYTF.